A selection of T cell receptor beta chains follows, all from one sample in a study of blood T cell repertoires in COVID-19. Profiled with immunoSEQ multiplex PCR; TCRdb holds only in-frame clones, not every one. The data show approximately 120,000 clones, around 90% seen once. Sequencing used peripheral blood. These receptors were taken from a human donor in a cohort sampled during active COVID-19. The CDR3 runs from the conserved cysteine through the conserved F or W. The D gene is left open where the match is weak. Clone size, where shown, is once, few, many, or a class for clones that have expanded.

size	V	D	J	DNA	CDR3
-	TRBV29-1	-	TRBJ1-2	TGCAGCGTTGAAGGAACGGTGGGACAATTGGGGCTGACGGGCTATGGCTACACCTTC	CSVEGTVGQLGLTGYGYTF
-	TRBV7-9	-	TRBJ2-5	TGTGCCAGCAGCTTAGTCCAGAACCAAGAGACCCAGTACTTC	CASSLVQNQETQYF
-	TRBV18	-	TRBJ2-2	TGTGCCAGCTCACCCACCCTATCGAACACCGGGGAGCTGTTTTTT	CASSPTLSNTGELFF
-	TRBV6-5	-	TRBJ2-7	TGTGCCAGCAGCCTAGGGGGGGGGCGAGACGAGCAGTACTTC	CASSLGGGRDEQYF
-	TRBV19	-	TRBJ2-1	TGTGCCAGTAGTATAATAGGGGACTATGAGCAGTTCTTC	CASSIIGDYEQFF
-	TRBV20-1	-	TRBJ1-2	TGCAGTGCTAGTTTAGATGGCTACACCTTC	CSASLDGYTF
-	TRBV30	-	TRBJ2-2	TGTGCCTGTTCGGGGGTCACCGGGGAGCTGTTTTTT	CACSGVTGELFF
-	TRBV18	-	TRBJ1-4	TGTGCCAGCTCATCCGGGATTAATGAAAAACTGTTTTTT	CASSSGINEKLFF
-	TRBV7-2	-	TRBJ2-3	TGTGCCAGCAGCTTATCCGAGGGGGCGGGGGGAGATACGCAGTATTTT	CASSLSEGAGGDTQYF
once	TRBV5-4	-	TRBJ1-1	TGTGCCAGCAGCTTCCTTCGTTTCATCGGGTACAAGAACACTGAAGCTTTCTTT	CASSFLRFIGYKNTEAFF
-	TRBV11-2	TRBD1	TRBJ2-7	TGTGCCAGCAGCTGGGGACAGGATGCCTACGAGCAGTACTTC	CASSWGQDAYEQYF
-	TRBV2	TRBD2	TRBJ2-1	TGTGCCAGCACCAGAGGGACTAGCGGACTAAATGAGCAGTTCTTC	CASTRGTSGLNEQFF
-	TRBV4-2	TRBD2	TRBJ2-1	TGTGCCAGCAGCCAAGTAGTGTCCCAACTAGCGTCACAGTTCTTC	CASSQVVSQLASQFF
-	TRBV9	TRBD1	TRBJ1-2	TGTGCCAGCAGCCCCGGGACAGCCGGCTACACCTTC	CASSPGTAGYTF
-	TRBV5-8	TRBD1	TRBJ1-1	TGTGCCAGCAGCGGACAGGACACTGAAGCTTTCTTT	CASSGQDTEAFF